This T cell receptor (beta chain) was identified during a study of blood T cell repertoires in COVID-19. Across the whole study: The study drew acute and convalescent COVID-19 samples from the United States, Italy and Spain. Sample material is recorded as cDNA or gDNA derived from T cells, B-cell-depleted T cells, or PBMCs.

Original handling: Amplified reference gene primers provided the basis for estimating nucleated cell counts. Produced via immunoSEQ multiplex PCR; TCRdb's table is partial and in-frame only. V and J calls plus clone size are reproduced from that table; the DNA served to infer D and trimming. The table has hundreds of thousands of clones, more than 75% seen once; the top ten hold 4%. Deletions cut 3 bases from V and 3 bases from J, with 11 bases between. Per germline, CDR1 SEHNR and CDR2 FQNEAQ (reference sequence). The CDR3 loop spans 15 amino acids. The clonotype was recovered from a woman aged 45-65 years with active or convalescent COVID-19. What was sequenced was peripheral blood. This chain joins TRBV7-9 and TRBJ1-4; D possibly corresponds to TRBD1 (5 bases). Here the CDR3 reads CASSLDQGANEKLFF. CDR3 nucleotides: TGTGCCAGCAGCTTGGACCAGGGTGCTAATGAAAAACTGTTTTTT.